This TCR beta chain was recovered during a study of T cells after posttransplantation cyclophosphamide (dated by TCRdb to between 2015 and 2016). Looking at the study overall: T cell repertoire reconstitution was tracked by TRB sequencing after myeloablative bone marrow transplantation in which posttransplantation cyclophosphamide was used as GVHD prophylaxis. Public TRB sequences were checked against a database of over 3,000 sequences associated with responses to pathogens, tumor antigens, self-antigens and alloantigens. Antigen receptor sequencing was done on samples from some 40 PTCy-treated patients and from approximately 15 related bone marrow donors of those patients. Because TRA and TRB clonality were tightly correlated in 9 samples, subsequent TCR analyses were focused on TRB only. TRB sequencing was also done on up to about 3 additional blood samples from 2 to 5.2 years after transplant in 3 patients, and on pretransplant blood from several patients. TRB sequencing was performed on blood from all 35 or so PTCy patients with 1-year posttransplant specimens.

On the day of marrow donation, related bone marrow donors gave peripheral blood samples. Peripheral blood and bone marrow mononuclear cells were isolated by Ficoll-Hypaque density centrifugation and cryopreserved. General conclusions and limits of the study: Across more than 35 patients, recipient CMV seropositivity and CMV reactivation were highly associated with TRB clonality; PTCy diversity was similar to CNI/methotrexate controls. Donor-recipient similarity was low at 1-2 months but increased during the first year, and donor CD8+ memory clones often dominated later blood repertoires. The TRB repertoires of T cells infiltrating skin or GI tract showed only limited overlap with the TRB repertoires of T cells in blood.

TRB sequencing was run on genomic DNA with either the immunoSEQ assay at survey resolution or the hsTCRB kit. Per the source publication's procedure: The immunoSEQ software was used for initial read processing, and the LymphoSeq R package was used for repertoire analyses. Clonality was computed as 1 minus normalized Shannon entropy, and a Gini coefficient was also calculated for each TRB dataset. Phenotypes of unsorted samples were inferred by mapping TRB sequences from sorted subsets of the recipient or donor onto unsorted samples of the same recipient. In its TCRdb copy, this immuneACCESS table keeps in-frame sequences only and misses some clones. Where compared with another copy, unresolved V genes explain less than half of these, and the others have no known cause. That table is the source of V, J and clone size, and D and trimming were worked out from the DNA. This sample shows about 39,000 clones, and none of them turns up only once. The ten largest clones add up to about 4.2% of the sample.

As regards this clone: It has no known antigen specificity. No base quality values were provided; no much bigger clone lies one nucleotide off. The sample holds other DNA sequences that translate to the same CDR3.

The V and J ends are trimmed by 6 bases and 3 bases, leaving 19 bases between them. Looking up the germline V gene yields CDR1 KGHSH and CDR2 LQKENI. Measured from the cysteine to the phenylalanine, the CDR3 is 16 residues long. The entry retains the CDR3 DNA only, 48 bases that are in frame from base 1. The sequenced sample was PBMCs. This clonotype was obtained from a woman in her forties or fifties in good health and a related stem cell transplant donor. This receptor chain uses TRBV18 and TRBJ2-3; tentative D gene TRBD2, with 6 bases matching. The CDR3 reads CASSPAGIGGTDTQYF. The sequence in DNA is TGTGCCAGCTCCCCCGCCGGGATTGGAGGGACAGATACGCAGTATTTT.